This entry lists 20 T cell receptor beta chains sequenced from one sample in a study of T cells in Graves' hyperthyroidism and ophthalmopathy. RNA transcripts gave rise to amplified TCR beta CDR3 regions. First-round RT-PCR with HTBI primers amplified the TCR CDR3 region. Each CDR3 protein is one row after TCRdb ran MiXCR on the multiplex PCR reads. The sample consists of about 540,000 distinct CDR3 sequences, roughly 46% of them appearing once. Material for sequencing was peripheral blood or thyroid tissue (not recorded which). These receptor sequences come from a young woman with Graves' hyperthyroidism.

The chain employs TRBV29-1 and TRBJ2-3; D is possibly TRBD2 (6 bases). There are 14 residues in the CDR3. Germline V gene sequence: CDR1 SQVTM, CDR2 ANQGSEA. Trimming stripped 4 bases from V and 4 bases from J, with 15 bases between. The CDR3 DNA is TGCAGCGTTGTGGCCCGGGAGCGGGCAGATACGCAGTATTTT. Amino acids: CSVVARERADTQYF.

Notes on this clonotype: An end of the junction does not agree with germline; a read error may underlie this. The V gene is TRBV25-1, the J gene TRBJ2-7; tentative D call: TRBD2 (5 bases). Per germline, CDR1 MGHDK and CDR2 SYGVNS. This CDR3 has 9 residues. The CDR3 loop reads CPSGYEQYF. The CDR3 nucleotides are TGTCCCAGCGGCTACGAGCAGTACTTC.

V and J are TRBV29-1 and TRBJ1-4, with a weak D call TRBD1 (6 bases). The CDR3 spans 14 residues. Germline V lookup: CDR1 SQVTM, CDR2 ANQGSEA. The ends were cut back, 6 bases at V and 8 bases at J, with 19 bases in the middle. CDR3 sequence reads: CSVRLAKGVEKLFF. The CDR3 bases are TGCAGCGTGAGGCTCGCGAAGGGGGTCGAAAAACTGTTTTTT.

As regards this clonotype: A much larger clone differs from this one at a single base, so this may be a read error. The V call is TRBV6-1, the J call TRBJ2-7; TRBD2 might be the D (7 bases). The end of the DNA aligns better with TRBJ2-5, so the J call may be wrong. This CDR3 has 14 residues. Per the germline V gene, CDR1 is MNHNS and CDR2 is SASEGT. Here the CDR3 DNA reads TGTGCCAGCAGTGACGGCGGGGGCAGGGAGACCCAGTACTTC. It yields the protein CASSDGGGRETQYF.

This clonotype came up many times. CDR3 sequence reads: CASSLMSSALYSNQPQHF. In nucleotides, the CDR3 is TGTGCCAGCAGCTTGATGTCCTCCGCCCTCTATAGCAATCAGCCCCAGCATTTT. The V gene is TRBV5-8, the J gene TRBJ1-5; D ambiguous. Per the germline V gene, CDR1 is SGHTS and CDR2 is YDEGEE. Trimming took 1 base from V and 0 from J, leaving 17 bases between them. This CDR3 has 18 residues.

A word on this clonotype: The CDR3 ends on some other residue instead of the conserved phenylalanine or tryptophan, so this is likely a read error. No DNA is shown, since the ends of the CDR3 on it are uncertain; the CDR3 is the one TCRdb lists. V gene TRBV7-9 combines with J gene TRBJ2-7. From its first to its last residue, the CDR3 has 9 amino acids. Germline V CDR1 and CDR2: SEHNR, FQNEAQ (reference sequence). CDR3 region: CASAWQSNT.

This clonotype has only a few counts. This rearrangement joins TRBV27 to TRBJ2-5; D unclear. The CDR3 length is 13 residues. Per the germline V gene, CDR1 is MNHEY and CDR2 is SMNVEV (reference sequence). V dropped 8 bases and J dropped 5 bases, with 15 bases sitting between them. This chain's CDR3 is CASRPPWTETQYF. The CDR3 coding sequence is TGTGCCAGCCGACCCCCCTGGACGGAGACCCAGTACTTC.

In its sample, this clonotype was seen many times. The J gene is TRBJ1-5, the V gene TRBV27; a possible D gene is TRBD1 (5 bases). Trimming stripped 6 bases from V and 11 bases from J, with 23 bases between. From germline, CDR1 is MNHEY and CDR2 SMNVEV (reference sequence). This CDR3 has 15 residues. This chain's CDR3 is CASRRGRAPGLAQHF. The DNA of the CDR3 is TGTGCCAGCAGGCGAGGGCGGGCCCCAGGGCTCGCCCAGCATTTT.

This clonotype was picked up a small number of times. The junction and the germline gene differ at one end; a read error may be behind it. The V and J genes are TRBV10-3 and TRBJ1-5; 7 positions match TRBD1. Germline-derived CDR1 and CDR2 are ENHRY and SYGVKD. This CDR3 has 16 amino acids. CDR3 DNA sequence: TGTGCCAGCAGTTTGCAGACAGGGTCGAGCAATCAGCCCCAGCATTTT. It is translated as CASSLQTGSSNQPQHF.

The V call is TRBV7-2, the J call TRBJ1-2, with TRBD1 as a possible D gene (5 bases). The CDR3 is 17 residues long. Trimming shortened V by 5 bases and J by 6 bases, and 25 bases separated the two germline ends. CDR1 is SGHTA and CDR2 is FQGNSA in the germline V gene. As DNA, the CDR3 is TGTGCCAGCAGCCACCAACAGTACACCGGGGGGTTCCATGGCTACACCTTC. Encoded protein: CASSHQQYTGGFHGYTF.

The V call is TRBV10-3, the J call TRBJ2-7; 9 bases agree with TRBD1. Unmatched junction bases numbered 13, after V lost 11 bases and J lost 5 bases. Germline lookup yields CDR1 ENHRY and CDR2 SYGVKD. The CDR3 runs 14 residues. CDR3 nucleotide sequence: TGTGCCGCTGCCCCCGGGACAGGGAAGGACGAGCAGTACTTC. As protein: CAAAPGTGKDEQYF.

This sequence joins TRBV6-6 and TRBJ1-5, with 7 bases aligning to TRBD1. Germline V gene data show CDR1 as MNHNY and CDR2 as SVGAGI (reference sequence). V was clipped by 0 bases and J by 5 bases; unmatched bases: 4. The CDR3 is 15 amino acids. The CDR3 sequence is CASSYSRQGDQPQHF. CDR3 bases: TGTGCCAGCAGTTACTCTCGACAGGGTGATCAGCCCCAGCATTTT.

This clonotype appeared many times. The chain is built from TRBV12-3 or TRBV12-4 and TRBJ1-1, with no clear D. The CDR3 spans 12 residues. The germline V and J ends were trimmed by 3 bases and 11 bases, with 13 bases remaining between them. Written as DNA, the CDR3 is TGTGCCAGCAGTTTCAGCGGGAAGGAGGCTTTCTTT. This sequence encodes CASSFSGKEAFF.

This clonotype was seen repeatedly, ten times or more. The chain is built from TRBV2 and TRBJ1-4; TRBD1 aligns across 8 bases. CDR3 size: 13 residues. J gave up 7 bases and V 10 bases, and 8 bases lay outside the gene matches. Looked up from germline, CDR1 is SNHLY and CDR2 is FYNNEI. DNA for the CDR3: TGTGCCAACTCACAGGGGGAGGGTGAAAAACTGTTTTTT. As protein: CANSQGEGEKLFF.

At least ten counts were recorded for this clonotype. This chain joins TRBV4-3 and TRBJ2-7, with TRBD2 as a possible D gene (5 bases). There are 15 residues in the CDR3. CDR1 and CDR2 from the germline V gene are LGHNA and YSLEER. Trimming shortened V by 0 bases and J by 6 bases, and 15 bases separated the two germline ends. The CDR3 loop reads CASSQESGSRGEQYF. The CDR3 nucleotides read TGCGCCAGCAGCCAAGAGTCGGGAAGCCGTGGCGAGCAGTACTTC.

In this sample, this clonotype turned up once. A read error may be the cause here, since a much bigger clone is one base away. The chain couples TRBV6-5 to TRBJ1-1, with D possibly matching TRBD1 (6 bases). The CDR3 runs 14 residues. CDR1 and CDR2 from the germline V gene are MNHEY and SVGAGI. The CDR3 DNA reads TGTGCCAGTAGAAGAGGGGGGCAGAACATTGAAGCTTTCTTT. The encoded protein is CASRRGGQNIEAFF.

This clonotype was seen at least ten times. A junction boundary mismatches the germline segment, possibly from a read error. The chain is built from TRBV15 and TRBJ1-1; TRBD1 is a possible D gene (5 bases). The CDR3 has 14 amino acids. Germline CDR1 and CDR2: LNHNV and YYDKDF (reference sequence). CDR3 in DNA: TGTGCCACCAGCAGAGATGGGGGGGACCCTGAAGCTGTCTTT. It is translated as CATSRDGGDPEAVF. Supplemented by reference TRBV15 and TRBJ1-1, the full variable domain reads DAMVIQNPRYQVTQFGKPVTLSCSQTLNHNVMYWYQQKSSQAPKLLFHYYDKDFNNEADTPDNFQSRRPNTSFCFLDIRSPGLGDTAMYLCATSRDGGDPEAVFGQGTRLTVV.

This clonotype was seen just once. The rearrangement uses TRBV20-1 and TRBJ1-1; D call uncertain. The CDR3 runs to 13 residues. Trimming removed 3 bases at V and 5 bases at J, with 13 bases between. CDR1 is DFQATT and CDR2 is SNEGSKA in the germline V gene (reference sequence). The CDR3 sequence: CSARGDPGTEAFF. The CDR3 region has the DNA TGCAGTGCTAGGGGCGACCCTGGGACTGAAGCTTTCTTT.

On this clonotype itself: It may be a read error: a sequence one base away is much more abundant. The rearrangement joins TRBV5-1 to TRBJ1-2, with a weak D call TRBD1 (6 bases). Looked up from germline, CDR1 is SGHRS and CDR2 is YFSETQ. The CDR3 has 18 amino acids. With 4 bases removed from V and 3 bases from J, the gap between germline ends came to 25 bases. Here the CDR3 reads CASSQAYARWGADYGYTF. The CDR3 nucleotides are TGCGCCAGCAGCCAAGCTTATGCTCGATGGGGGGCCGACTATGGCTACACCTTC.

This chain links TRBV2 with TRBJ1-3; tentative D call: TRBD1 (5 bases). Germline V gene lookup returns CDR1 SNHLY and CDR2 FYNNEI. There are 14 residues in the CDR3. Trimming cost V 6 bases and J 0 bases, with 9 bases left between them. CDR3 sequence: CASSEQASGNTIYF. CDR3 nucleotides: TGTGCCAGCAGCGAACAGGCCTCTGGAAACACCATATATTTT.